These T cell receptor beta chains were read from a single sample in a study of PD-1 blockade in classical Hodgkin lymphoma. The repertoire was sequenced with immunoSEQ multiplex PCR; TCRdb's copy has only in-frame clones and lacks some. The table records 20,000 to 30,000 clones, about 89% of them present only once. The source material was CD4+ T cells from blood. The receptors derive from a human donor with classical Hodgkin lymphoma. The CDR3 runs from the conserved cysteine through the conserved F or W. A D gene is named only where the DNA matches it firmly. Rows may omit the clone size; those that give it use once, few, many or a size class.

j_call: TRBJ1-4
v_call: TRBV9
d_call: -
clone_size: -
cdr3_aa: CASSVSGVGEKLFF
cdr3_nt: TGTGCCAGCAGCGTATCCGGGGTTGGCGAAAAACTGTTTTTT

j_call: TRBJ2-1
v_call: TRBV5-6
d_call: -
clone_size: -
cdr3_aa: CASSLTGMHPYNEQFF
cdr3_nt: TGTGCCAGCAGCTTAACAGGGATGCATCCCTACAATGAGCAGTTCTTC

j_call: TRBJ2-7
v_call: TRBV10-3
d_call: TRBD2
clone_size: -
cdr3_aa: CAISERLAGDHEQYF
cdr3_nt: TGTGCCATCAGTGAGAGGCTAGCGGGGGACCACGAGCAGTACTTC

j_call: TRBJ2-5
v_call: TRBV18
d_call: -
clone_size: -
cdr3_aa: CASSIQETQYF
cdr3_nt: TGTGCCAGCTCAATTCAAGAGACCCAGTACTTC

j_call: TRBJ2-7
v_call: TRBV2
d_call: -
clone_size: -
cdr3_aa: CASSESWGSYEQYF
cdr3_nt: TGTGCCAGCAGTGAGAGTTGGGGCAGCTACGAGCAGTACTTC

j_call: TRBJ1-1
v_call: TRBV28
d_call: TRBD1
clone_size: -
cdr3_aa: CASKGAGENTEAFF
cdr3_nt: TGTGCCAGCAAGGGGGCAGGGGAGAACACTGAAGCTTTCTTT

j_call: TRBJ2-1
v_call: TRBV11-2
d_call: -
clone_size: -
cdr3_aa: CASSLDWPGSYNEQFF
cdr3_nt: TGTGCCAGCAGCTTAGATTGGCCAGGGTCCTACAATGAGCAGTTCTTC

j_call: TRBJ2-4
v_call: TRBV28
d_call: -
clone_size: -
cdr3_aa: CASSPGAAKNIQYF
cdr3_nt: TGTGCCAGCAGTCCGGGGGCGGCCAAAAACATTCAGTACTTC

j_call: TRBJ2-1
v_call: TRBV7-7
d_call: TRBD2
clone_size: -
cdr3_aa: CASSLSPGGYNEQFF
cdr3_nt: TGTGCCAGCAGCTTATCCCCGGGGGGGTACAATGAGCAGTTCTTC

j_call: TRBJ2-1
v_call: TRBV11-2
d_call: TRBD2
clone_size: -
cdr3_aa: CASSLVRVAGTNEQFF
cdr3_nt: TGTGCCAGCAGCTTAGTCAGGGTAGCGGGGACCAATGAGCAGTTCTTC

j_call: TRBJ1-3
v_call: TRBV7-2
d_call: TRBD1
clone_size: once
cdr3_aa: CASSLTGTGVVGGNTIYF
cdr3_nt: TGTGCCAGCAGCCTAACTGGAACAGGGGTAGTGGGAGGAAACACCATATATTTT

j_call: TRBJ1-2
v_call: TRBV6-5
d_call: -
clone_size: -
cdr3_aa: CASSYSKGGYGYTF
cdr3_nt: TGTGCCAGCAGTTACTCGAAGGGTGGCTATGGCTACACCTTC

j_call: TRBJ2-5
v_call: TRBV6-6
d_call: -
clone_size: -
cdr3_aa: CASGLAGTPQETQYF
cdr3_nt: TGTGCCAGCGGACTTGCCGGGACACCTCAAGAGACCCAGTACTTC

j_call: TRBJ1-1
v_call: TRBV5-1
d_call: -
clone_size: -
cdr3_aa: CASSLTEDTEAFF
cdr3_nt: TGCGCCAGCAGCTTGACAGAGGACACTGAAGCTTTCTTT

j_call: TRBJ1-3
v_call: TRBV6-1
d_call: -
clone_size: -
cdr3_aa: CASSEAWVSGNTIYF
cdr3_nt: TGTGCCAGCAGTGAAGCTTGGGTCTCTGGAAACACCATATATTTT

j_call: TRBJ1-1
v_call: TRBV6-5
d_call: -
clone_size: once
cdr3_aa: CASSYSRGVTEAFF
cdr3_nt: TGTGCCAGCAGTTACTCTCGGGGGGTCACTGAAGCTTTCTTT

j_call: TRBJ2-4
v_call: TRBV30
d_call: TRBD2
clone_size: -
cdr3_aa: CAWSSGTSISKNIQYF
cdr3_nt: TGTGCCTGGAGTTCCGGGACTAGTATTTCCAAAAACATTCAGTACTTC

j_call: TRBJ1-2
v_call: TRBV10-3
d_call: -
clone_size: -
cdr3_aa: CAISDTNYGYTF
cdr3_nt: TGTGCCATCAGTGACACTAACTATGGCTACACCTTC

j_call: TRBJ1-2
v_call: TRBV7-9
d_call: -
clone_size: -
cdr3_aa: CASSFPGDEGGYTF
cdr3_nt: TGTGCCAGCAGCTTCCCAGGGGACGAGGGCGGCTACACCTTC

j_call: TRBJ2-7
v_call: TRBV30
d_call: -
clone_size: -
cdr3_aa: CAWGGGGFYEQYF
cdr3_nt: TGTGCCTGGGGAGGGGGGGGCTTCTACGAGCAGTACTTC

j_call: TRBJ1-1
v_call: TRBV11-3
d_call: TRBD1
clone_size: -
cdr3_aa: CASSQIIPSDRSEAFF
cdr3_nt: TGTGCCAGCAGCCAGATTATACCTTCGGACAGGAGTGAAGCTTTCTTT

j_call: TRBJ1-5
v_call: TRBV4-3
d_call: -
clone_size: -
cdr3_aa: CASSQGTRGPPQHF
cdr3_nt: TGCGCCAGCAGCCAAGGAACCAGGGGTCCGCCCCAGCATTTT

j_call: TRBJ1-2
v_call: TRBV30
d_call: TRBD1
clone_size: -
cdr3_aa: CARLAGDRGDYGYTF
cdr3_nt: TGTGCCCGGCTTGCCGGGGACAGGGGTGATTATGGCTACACCTTC

j_call: TRBJ2-1
v_call: TRBV27
d_call: -
clone_size: -
cdr3_aa: CASSSRGRGSYNEQFF
cdr3_nt: TGTGCCAGCAGTTCAAGGGGACGGGGGTCCTACAATGAGCAGTTCTTC

j_call: TRBJ1-2
v_call: TRBV6-1
d_call: -
clone_size: -
cdr3_aa: CASSEAWASNYGYTF
cdr3_nt: TGTGCCAGCAGTGAAGCGTGGGCCTCTAACTATGGCTACACCTTC

j_call: TRBJ1-5
v_call: TRBV4-3
d_call: -
clone_size: -
cdr3_aa: CASSQDLNQPQHF
cdr3_nt: TGCGCCAGCAGCCAAGATCTCAATCAGCCCCAGCATTTT

j_call: TRBJ1-1
v_call: TRBV18
d_call: TRBD1
clone_size: -
cdr3_aa: CASSPGQPNTEAFF
cdr3_nt: TGTGCCAGCTCACCGGGACAGCCTAACACTGAAGCTTTCTTT

j_call: TRBJ2-5
v_call: TRBV6-1
d_call: -
clone_size: -
cdr3_aa: CASSFETRQETQYF
cdr3_nt: TGTGCCAGCAGTTTTGAGACTCGTCAAGAGACCCAGTACTTC

j_call: TRBJ2-3
v_call: TRBV4-2
d_call: TRBD2
clone_size: -
cdr3_aa: CASSQVGLAVTDTQYF
cdr3_nt: TGTGCCAGCAGCCAAGTTGGACTAGCGGTCACAGATACGCAGTATTTT

j_call: TRBJ1-3
v_call: TRBV7-2
d_call: -
clone_size: -
cdr3_aa: CASSPRGFSGNTIYF
cdr3_nt: TGTGCCAGCAGCCCTAGGGGTTTCTCTGGAAACACCATATATTTT

j_call: TRBJ2-7
v_call: TRBV19
d_call: TRBD1
clone_size: -
cdr3_aa: CASSAQGAYEQYF
cdr3_nt: TGTGCCAGTAGTGCACAGGGGGCCTACGAGCAGTACTTC

j_call: TRBJ1-2
v_call: TRBV4-1
d_call: -
clone_size: -
cdr3_aa: CASSQGQRLYGYTF
cdr3_nt: TGCGCCAGCAGCCAAGGGCAGCGGCTCTATGGCTACACCTTC

j_call: TRBJ1-1
v_call: TRBV6-1
d_call: TRBD1
clone_size: -
cdr3_aa: CASSERDRVSTGAFF
cdr3_nt: TGTGCCAGCAGTGAAAGGGACAGGGTCTCAACGGGTGCTTTCTTT

j_call: TRBJ1-5
v_call: TRBV2
d_call: -
clone_size: -
cdr3_aa: CASWIQGEQPQHF
cdr3_nt: TGTGCCAGTTGGATCCAGGGAGAACAGCCCCAGCATTTT

j_call: TRBJ2-5
v_call: TRBV9
d_call: -
clone_size: -
cdr3_aa: CASGEGVGGTSQETQYF
cdr3_nt: TGTGCCAGCGGAGAGGGGGTCGGGGGGACAAGTCAAGAGACCCAGTACTTC

j_call: TRBJ2-2
v_call: TRBV12-5
d_call: TRBD1
clone_size: once
cdr3_aa: CASGLAPGTGDTGELFF
cdr3_nt: TGTGCTAGTGGTTTGGCGCCTGGGACAGGGGACACCGGGGAGCTGTTTTTT

j_call: TRBJ1-4
v_call: TRBV18
d_call: -
clone_size: -
cdr3_aa: CASSSGAANEKLFF
cdr3_nt: TGTGCCAGCTCATCAGGAGCCGCTAATGAAAAACTGTTTTTT

j_call: TRBJ2-7
v_call: TRBV5-4
d_call: -
clone_size: -
cdr3_aa: CASSLDAGSYEQYF
cdr3_nt: TGTGCCAGCAGCTTGGACGCAGGCTCCTACGAGCAGTACTTC

j_call: TRBJ2-1
v_call: TRBV18
d_call: -
clone_size: -
cdr3_aa: CASSLEQEPGLDNEQFF
cdr3_nt: TGTGCCAGCTCACTCGAGCAAGAACCGGGATTAGACAATGAGCAGTTCTTC

j_call: TRBJ2-1
v_call: TRBV13
d_call: TRBD1
clone_size: -
cdr3_aa: CASSQDRLREQFF
cdr3_nt: TGTGCCAGCAGCCAGGACAGGCTTCGTGAGCAGTTCTTC

j_call: TRBJ2-3
v_call: TRBV7-9
d_call: -
clone_size: -
cdr3_aa: CASSLGFRADTQYF
cdr3_nt: TGTGCCAGCAGCTTAGGTTTTCGCGCAGATACGCAGTATTTT

j_call: TRBJ1-6
v_call: TRBV2
d_call: -
clone_size: -
cdr3_aa: CASSGTDNSPLHF
cdr3_nt: TGTGCCAGCTCCGGGACTGATAATTCACCCCTCCACTTT

j_call: TRBJ2-7
v_call: TRBV5-1
d_call: -
clone_size: -
cdr3_aa: CASTNGDRSYEQYF
cdr3_nt: TGCGCCAGCACCAACGGCGACCGCAGTTACGAGCAGTACTTC

j_call: TRBJ1-1
v_call: TRBV2
d_call: TRBD1
clone_size: -
cdr3_aa: CARTIPGGGTEAFF
cdr3_nt: TGTGCCAGGACTATCCCAGGGGGGGGCACTGAAGCTTTCTTT

j_call: TRBJ2-3
v_call: TRBV14
d_call: TRBD2
clone_size: -
cdr3_aa: CASSQVRGGIDTQYF
cdr3_nt: TGTGCCAGCAGCCAAGTCCGGGGGGGGATAGATACGCAGTATTTT

j_call: TRBJ2-1
v_call: TRBV29-1
d_call: -
clone_size: -
cdr3_aa: CSVEDLRGDEQFF
cdr3_nt: TGCAGCGTTGAAGATCTACGGGGAGATGAGCAGTTCTTC

j_call: TRBJ2-1
v_call: TRBV7-9
d_call: -
clone_size: -
cdr3_aa: CASSLEALGRLKNNEQFF
cdr3_nt: TGTGCCAGCAGCTTAGAGGCTTTGGGGAGGCTCAAAAACAATGAGCAGTTCTTC

j_call: TRBJ2-7
v_call: TRBV6-5
d_call: -
clone_size: -
cdr3_aa: CASGIYEQYF
cdr3_nt: TGTGCCAGCGGGATCTACGAGCAGTACTTC

j_call: TRBJ1-1
v_call: TRBV5-4
d_call: TRBD1
clone_size: few
cdr3_aa: CASRTGINTEAFF
cdr3_nt: TGTGCCAGCAGGACAGGGATTAACACTGAAGCTTTCTTT

j_call: TRBJ2-3
v_call: TRBV18
d_call: -
clone_size: -
cdr3_aa: CASSLSRAGDTQYF
cdr3_nt: TGTGCCAGCTCACTCTCCAGGGCGGGAGATACGCAGTATTTT

j_call: TRBJ1-3
v_call: TRBV5-1
d_call: -
clone_size: -
cdr3_aa: CASSLQGSTVDTIYF
cdr3_nt: TGCGCCAGCAGCTTACAGGGATCTACTGTGGACACCATATATTTT

j_call: TRBJ2-4
v_call: TRBV7-2
d_call: -
clone_size: -
cdr3_aa: CASSTTGTANIQYF
cdr3_nt: TGTGCCAGCAGCACAACCGGGACTGCAAACATTCAGTACTTC

j_call: TRBJ2-1
v_call: TRBV6-1
d_call: -
clone_size: -
cdr3_aa: CASSAGLWNEQFF
cdr3_nt: TGTGCCAGCAGCGCGGGCCTGTGGAATGAGCAGTTCTTC

j_call: TRBJ2-1
v_call: TRBV10-3
d_call: -
clone_size: -
cdr3_aa: CAIYEPRSYNEQFF
cdr3_nt: TGTGCCATCTATGAGCCCCGCTCCTACAATGAGCAGTTCTTC

j_call: TRBJ2-3
v_call: TRBV11-3
d_call: TRBD2
clone_size: -
cdr3_aa: CASSPTSTSGYTDTQYF
cdr3_nt: TGTGCCAGCAGCCCTACCTCGACTAGCGGGTACACAGATACGCAGTATTTT